Below are 32 T cell receptor beta chains sequenced from a single sample in a study of response to subunit inactivated influenza vaccine. In TCRdb, the RT-PCR reads were re-called with MiXCR into one record per CDR3 protein. The data contain approximately 520,000 distinct CDR3 sequences, over 25% of them singletons. Here the sequenced sample was CD4+ T cells sorted from PBMCs, taken about 5 days after vaccination. The receptors were sampled from a man in his fifties who received an inactivated influenza vaccine.

In its sample, this clonotype was seen a few times. This chain's CDR3 is CASSAQGFGGYTF. In nucleotides, the CDR3 is TGTGCCAGCAGCGCTCAGGGATTCGGTGGCTACACCTTC. This sequence joins TRBV9 and TRBJ1-2, with a tentative D call TRBD1 (5 bases). From germline, CDR1 is SGDLS and CDR2 YYNGEE. CDR3 length equals 13 residues. V lost 3 bases and J 7 bases, leaving 13 bases between the germline ends. The whole variable domain, filled in from reference TRBV9 and TRBJ1-2, reads DSGVTQTPKHLITATGQRVTLRCSPRSGDLSVYWYQQSLDQGLQFLIQYYNGEERAKGNILERFSAQQFPDLHSELNLSSLELGDSALYFCASSAQGFGGYTFGSGTRLTVV.

In its sample, this clonotype was seen a few times. The chain is built from TRBV7-8 and TRBJ2-2; 14 bases agree with TRBD2. The germline V gene encodes CDR1 SGHVS and CDR2 FQNEAQ. V lost 3 bases to trimming and J lost 5 bases; unmatched junction nucleotides: 5. This CDR3 is built from 17 residues. CDR3 sequence reads: CASSLGLAGVETGELFF. The CDR3 DNA follows: TGTGCCAGCAGCTTGGGACTAGCGGGGGTCGAGACCGGGGAGCTGTTTTTT.

This rearrangement joins TRBV5-1 to TRBJ2-3, with D perhaps being TRBD1 or TRBD2 (5 bases each). Per germline, CDR1 SGHRS and CDR2 YFSETQ. The CDR3 length is 13 residues. V dropped 1 base and J dropped 6 bases, with 9 bases sitting between them. The CDR3 is CASSLQGADTQYF. In DNA form, the CDR3 reads TGCGCCAGCAGCTTGCAGGGAGCCGATACGCAGTATTTT.

This clonotype was detected a few times. This sequence joins TRBV4-3 and TRBJ2-2; D may be TRBD1 (5 bases). The V end lost 4 bases, the J end lost 4 bases, and 16 bases lay between the germline ends. The CDR3 contains 16 residues. The germline V gene encodes CDR1 LGHNA and CDR2 YSLEER. CDR3 amino acids: CASSPALRQTTGELFF. Here the CDR3 DNA reads TGCGCCAGCAGCCCTGCACTGAGACAGACCACCGGGGAGCTGTTTTTT.

CDR3 residues: CASRVGGLVGGNTIYF. CDR3 in DNA: TGTGCCAGCAGAGTAGGAGGGTTAGTGGGAGGAAACACCATATATTTT. This chain joins TRBV12-3 or TRBV12-4 and TRBJ1-3; D is unclear. The ends were cut back, 6 bases at V and 4 bases at J, with 19 bases in the middle. This CDR3 has 16 amino acids.

The chain links TRBV2 to TRBJ2-7, with a tentative D call TRBD1 (5 bases). The germline gives CDR1 SNHLY, CDR2 FYNNEI. This CDR3 has 12 residues. Trimming removed 4 bases at V and 6 bases at J, with 10 bases between. The DNA of the CDR3 is TGTGCCAGCAGTGGACAGTTCGCCGAGCAGTACTTC. Protein: CASSGQFAEQYF.

This clonotype showed up just a few times. The V call is TRBV7-2, the J call TRBJ1-5; tentative D call: TRBD1 (5 bases). Germline CDR1 SGHTA, CDR2 FQGNSA. The CDR3 extends over 14 amino acids. The V gene lost 8 bases and the J gene lost 8 bases, with 19 bases spanning the gap. The CDR3 spells CASSGGGGVKPQHF. As DNA, the CDR3 is TGTGCCAGCTCCGGAGGCGGGGGTGTTAAGCCCCAGCATTTT.

The sample holds a few counts of this clonotype. The rearrangement joins TRBV6-2 or TRBV6-3 to TRBJ2-6; D is uncertain. V lost 5 bases to trimming and J lost 7 bases, with 12 bases between them. The CDR3 length is 14 residues. The germline V gene encodes CDR1 MNHEY and CDR2 SVGEGT. Written as DNA, the CDR3 is TGTGCCAGCAGTCTAGATGGTATAGCCAACGTCCTGACTTTC. Encoded protein: CASSLDGIANVLTF.

This clonotype was detected only a few times. This rearrangement joins TRBV4-2 to TRBJ2-7, with D hard to call. This CDR3 has 16 residues. The V gene lost 0 bases and the J gene lost 0 bases, with 12 bases spanning the gap. Germline CDR1 LGHNA, CDR2 YNFKEQ. This CDR3 is CASSQDNQLSSYEQYF. The CDR3 DNA is TGTGCCAGCAGCCAAGATAATCAGTTGAGCTCCTACGAGCAGTACTTC.

This clonotype has more than one count but fewer than ten. V usage is TRBV6-1 and J usage is TRBJ1-6; D is unclear. Between the trimmed V and J ends, which lost 6 bases and 8 bases, there was a span of 20 bases. The CDR3 has 16 residues. CDR1 is MNHNS, CDR2 SASEGT, per germline. The CDR3 loop reads CASSDDPFGRDSPLHF. The DNA of the CDR3 is TGTGCCAGCAGCGACGACCCTTTCGGGAGAGATTCACCCCTCCACTTT.

This clonotype was seen a few times. The rearrangement joins TRBV21-1 to TRBJ1-5. TRBV21-1 is labeled a pseudogene. The CDR3 runs to 15 residues. The CDR3 coding sequence is TGTGCCAGCAGCAAAGGGACTCATCGGGATCAGCCCCAGCATTTT. This translates into CASSKGTHRDQPQHF.

The rearrangement joins TRBV20-1 to TRBJ2-7; TRBD1 might be the D (6 bases). V dropped 6 bases and J dropped 1 base, with 16 bases sitting between them. Germline V gene data show CDR1 as DFQATT and CDR2 as SNEGSKA (reference sequence). CDR3 length equals 14 residues. The CDR3 region is CSAPRGGWSYEQYF. The CDR3 nucleotides read TGCAGTGCCCCACGTGGGGGCTGGTCCTACGAGCAGTACTTC.

This clonotype was observed a few times. This chain uses TRBV4-3 with TRBJ2-3; D might be TRBD1 or TRBD2, each matching 5 bases. Germline V CDR1 and CDR2: LGHNA, YSLEER. The CDR3 has 13 residues. Trimming took 4 bases from V and 4 from J, leaving 9 bases between them. This chain's CDR3 is CASSRLGADTQYF. The CDR3 nucleotides read TGCGCCAGCAGCCGACTGGGGGCAGATACGCAGTATTTT.

The rearrangement links TRBV5-6 to TRBJ2-7; TRBD1 aligns across 7 bases. Germline V gives CDR1 SGHDT, CDR2 YYEEEE. V shed 10 bases, J shed 7 bases, and the junction held 11 bases outside the gene matches. This CDR3 is 12 amino acids long. CDR3 in amino acids: CAGSTGAGEQYF. The CDR3 region has the DNA TGTGCCGGCTCCACAGGGGCAGGGGAGCAGTACTTC.

V usage is TRBV6-1 and J usage is TRBJ1-2; 9 bases agree with TRBD1. Trimming removed 6 bases from V and 1 base from J; junction bases left unmatched: 12. The CDR3 totals 17 residues. Germline CDR1 and CDR2: MNHNS and SASEGT. The CDR3, as DNA: TGTGCCAGCAGCCAGACCGGGACAGGGAGGGGTAACTATGGCTACACCTTC. Its translation is CASSQTGTGRGNYGYTF.

The chain combines TRBV6-1 with TRBJ1-6, with D possibly being TRBD1 (5 bases). This CDR3 has 13 residues. Germline-derived CDR1 and CDR2 are MNHNS and SASEGT. V lost 10 bases to trimming and J lost 10 bases, with 17 bases between them. CDR3 sequence: CAIRGQSGSPLHF. CDR3 coding DNA: TGTGCCATCAGAGGACAATCGGGATCACCCCTCCACTTT.

The chain uses TRBV10-3 and TRBJ1-2; D not certain. V was clipped by 10 bases and J by 7 bases, with 7 bases between them. Germline values: CDR1 ENHRY, CDR2 SYGVKD. The CDR3 spans 9 residues. CDR3 region: CANRAGYTF. As DNA, the CDR3 is TGTGCCAATAGGGCTGGCTACACCTTC.

The rearrangement links TRBV5-1 to TRBJ2-1; 11 bases are shared with TRBD2. Trimming took 1 base from V and 0 from J; bases not matched to a gene: 9. The CDR3 consists of 19 residues. CDR1 and CDR2 from the germline V gene are SGHRS and YFSETQ. This CDR3 reads CASSLLASGRQSSYNEQFF. Here the CDR3 DNA reads TGCGCCAGCAGCTTGTTGGCTAGCGGGAGGCAAAGCTCCTACAATGAGCAGTTCTTC.

This clonotype was seen more than once but under ten times. V gene TRBV6-1 combines with J gene TRBJ1-1; the D gene is possibly TRBD1 (5 bases). V lost 6 bases and J lost 4, with 12 bases in between. CDR3 size: 13 residues. The V gene's germline CDR1 is MNHNS and CDR2 SASEGT. The CDR3 DNA is TGTGCCAGCAGCCGCTCGGGGGTCACTGAAGCTTTCTTT. Protein: CASSRSGVTEAFF.

This clonotype has more than one count but fewer than ten. The chain links TRBV12-3 or TRBV12-4 to TRBJ1-6, with TRBD1 as a possible D gene (6 bases). Deletions cut 6 bases from V and 9 bases from J, with 15 bases between. The CDR3 length is 14 residues. The DNA of the CDR3 is TGTGCCAGCAGCATACAGGGTGGAGGTTCACCCCTCCACTTT. Protein sequence: CASSIQGGGSPLHF.

This clonotype was seen a handful of times. The rearrangement links TRBV12-3 or TRBV12-4 to TRBJ2-1; D gene unclear. The CDR3 is made up of 13 amino acids. The V end lost 3 bases, the J end lost 5 bases, and 8 bases lay between the germline ends. The CDR3 DNA sequence: TGTGCCAGCAGTTTGTTAATCCACAATGAGCAGTTCTTC. It specifies CASSLLIHNEQFF.

At least ten counts were recorded for this clonotype. The CDR3 DNA reads as TGCAGCGTAGCGACTAGCGGGAGGGCGACCGAGCAGTACTTC. Encoded protein: CSVATSGRATEQYF. V and J are TRBV29-1 and TRBJ2-7, with 14 bases aligning to TRBD2. The germline V gene encodes CDR1 SQVTM and CDR2 ANQGSEA. The trim removed 6 bases at V and 6 bases at J, leaving 7 bases unmatched. The CDR3 runs to 14 residues.

This chain links TRBV5-1 with TRBJ2-1; D is uncertain. The CDR3 spans 15 residues. Germline CDR1 SGHRS, CDR2 YFSETQ. V lost 0 bases, J lost 7 bases, and 14 bases lay in between. The CDR3: CASSLGYPQLNEQFF. CDR3 DNA sequence: TGCGCCAGCAGCTTGGGGTACCCACAGCTAAATGAGCAGTTCTTC.

This clonotype was found a few times. The J gene is TRBJ2-7, the V gene TRBV7-2; TRBD2 matches 10 bases. The CDR3 is 15 amino acids. Trimming removed 5 bases from V and 7 bases from J; junction bases left unmatched: 11. Germline values: CDR1 SGHTA, CDR2 FQGNSA. The CDR3 bases are TGTGCCAGCAGCCCCGGTAGCGGGGGGCCTTTGGAGCAGTACTTC. Amino acids: CASSPGSGGPLEQYF.

The rearrangement joins TRBV2 to TRBJ2-2, with a weak D call TRBD1 (5 bases). There are 15 residues in the CDR3. V was shortened by 2 bases and J by 0 bases, with 7 bases between the two germline ends. Germline V gene lookup returns CDR1 SNHLY and CDR2 FYNNEI. The CDR3 loop is CASSEQGANTGELFF. The CDR3 nucleotides are TGTGCCAGCAGTGAACAGGGCGCGAACACCGGGGAGCTGTTTTTT. Together with reference TRBV2 and TRBJ2-2, the CDR3 gives the full variable domain: EPEVTQTPSHQVTQMGQEVILRCVPISNHLYFYWYRQILGQKVEFLVSFYNNEISEKSEIFDDQFSVERPDGSNFTLKIRSTKLEDSAMYFCASSEQGANTGELFFGEGSRLTVL.

In this sample, this clonotype turned up a few times. This chain connects TRBV7-9 to TRBJ2-3; the D is unclear. The CDR3 sequence is 17 residues long. Per germline, CDR1 SEHNR and CDR2 FQNEAQ (reference sequence). The ends were cut back, 1 base at V and 0 bases at J, with 14 bases in the middle. The DNA of the CDR3 is TGTGCCAGCAGCTTAGGTGGCGGAGCCTCTAGCACAGATACGCAGTATTTT. This encodes CASSLGGGASSTDTQYF. The full variable domain, its missing parts supplied by reference TRBV7-9 and TRBJ2-3, is DTGVSQNPRHKITKRGQNVTFRCDPISEHNRLYWYRQTLGQGPEFLTYFQNEAQLEKSRLLSDRFSAERPKGSFSTLEIQRTEQGDSAMYLCASSLGGGASSTDTQYFGPGTRLTVL.

V is TRBV7-9 and J is TRBJ1-4; 7 bases agree with TRBD1. CDR3 size: 15 residues. V was pared by 4 bases and J by 8 bases, with 10 bases of the junction left unmatched. CDR1 is SEHNR and CDR2 is FQNEAQ in the germline V gene (reference sequence). The CDR3 is CASSSPTGSEEKLFF. DNA of the CDR3: TGTGCCAGCAGCTCCCCGACAGGGTCGGAGGAAAAACTGTTTTTT. The full variable domain, with the rest looked up from reference TRBV7-9 and TRBJ1-4, is DTGVSQNPRHKITKRGQNVTFRCDPISEHNRLYWYRQTLGQGPEFLTYFQNEAQLEKSRLLSDRFSAERPKGSFSTLEIQRTEQGDSAMYLCASSSPTGSEEKLFFGSGTQLSVL.

This sequence joins TRBV5-6 and TRBJ1-4, with D perhaps TRBD1 (5 bases). The CDR3 loop spans 15 amino acids. Germline lookup yields CDR1 SGHDT and CDR2 YYEEEE. With 3 bases removed from V and 5 bases from J, the gap between germline ends came to 14 bases. The CDR3 DNA sequence: TGTGCCAGCAGCTCCCCAGGGAAGTTGAATGAAAAACTGTTTTTT. It specifies CASSSPGKLNEKLFF. The complete variable domain, with remaining parts taken from reference TRBV5-6 and TRBJ1-4, reads DAGVTQSPTHLIKTRGQQVTLRCSPKSGHDTVSWYQQALGQGPQFIFQYYEEEERQRGNFPDRFSGHQFPNYSSELNVNALLLGDSALYLCASSSPGKLNEKLFFGSGTQLSVL.

This sequence joins TRBV20-1 and TRBJ1-2, with TRBD1 as a possible D gene (6 bases). CDR1 is DFQATT and CDR2 is SNEGSKA in the germline V gene (reference sequence). This CDR3 has 12 amino acids. Trimming removed 3 bases at V and 7 bases at J, with 12 bases between. CDR3 coding DNA: TGCAGTGCTAGCGAGACAGGTCCTGGCTACACCTTC. Protein product: CSASETGPGYTF.

CDR3 sequence reads: CATSAGSFYGYTF. CDR3 coding DNA: TGTGCCACCAGTGCGGGCAGTTTCTATGGCTACACCTTC. This chain links TRBV15 with TRBJ1-2, with D uncertain. CDR3 length: 13 residues. Per germline, CDR1 LNHNV and CDR2 YYDKDF (reference sequence). Trimming removed 6 bases from V and 4 bases from J, with 12 bases in between.

This chain connects TRBV30 to TRBJ2-7; the match to TRBD1 covers 8 bases. CDR1 and CDR2 (germline): GTSNPN, SVGIG (reference sequence). The CDR3 loop spans 14 amino acids. V lost 1 base to trimming and J lost 4 bases; unmatched junction nucleotides: 6. The CDR3 nucleotides read TGTGCCTGGAGTGGGGGCGACAGGGGTTACGAGCAGTACTTC. Translation: CAWSGGDRGYEQYF.

This clonotype was seen a few times. The chain joins TRBV20-1 to TRBJ2-7; 11 bases are shared with TRBD2. The junction had 16 bases not matched to a gene; V was cut back by 5 bases and J by 7 bases. Germline loops: CDR1 DFQATT, CDR2 SNEGSKA (reference sequence). This CDR3 contains 16 residues. DNA of the CDR3: TGCAGTGCTCGGGGGACTAGCGGAAACACATACGGAGAGCAGTACTTC. It codes for CSARGTSGNTYGEQYF.